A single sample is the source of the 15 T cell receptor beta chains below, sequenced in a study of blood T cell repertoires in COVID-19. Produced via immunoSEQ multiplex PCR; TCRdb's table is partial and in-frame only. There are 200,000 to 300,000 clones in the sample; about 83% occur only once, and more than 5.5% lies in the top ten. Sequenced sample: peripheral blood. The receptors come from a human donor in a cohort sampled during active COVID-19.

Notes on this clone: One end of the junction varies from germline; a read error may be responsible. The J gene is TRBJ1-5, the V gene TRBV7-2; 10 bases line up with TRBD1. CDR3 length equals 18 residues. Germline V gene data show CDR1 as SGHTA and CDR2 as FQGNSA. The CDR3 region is CASTLDRGRQGGNQPQHF. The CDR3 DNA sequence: TGTGCCAGCACCTTAGACAGGGGGCGACAGGGAGGCAATCAGCCCCAGCATTTT.

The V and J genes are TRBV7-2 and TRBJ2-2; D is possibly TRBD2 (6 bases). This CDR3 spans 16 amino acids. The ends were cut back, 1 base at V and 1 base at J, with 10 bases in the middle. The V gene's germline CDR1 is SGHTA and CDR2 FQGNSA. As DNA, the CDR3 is TGTGCCAGCAGCTTAGGGGACTTTTGGAACACCGGGGAGCTGTTTTTT. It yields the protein CASSLGDFWNTGELFF.

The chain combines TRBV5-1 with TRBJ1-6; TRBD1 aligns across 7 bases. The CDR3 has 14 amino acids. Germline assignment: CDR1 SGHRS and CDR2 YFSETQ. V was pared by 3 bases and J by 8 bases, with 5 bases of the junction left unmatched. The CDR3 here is CASSWDSSDSPLHF. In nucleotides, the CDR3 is TGCGCCAGCAGCTGGGACAGTAGTGATTCACCCCTCCACTTT. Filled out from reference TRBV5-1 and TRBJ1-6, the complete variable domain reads KAGVTQTPRYLIKTRGQQVTLSCSPISGHRSVSWYQQTPGQGLQFLFEYFSETQRNKGNFPGRFSGRQFSNSRSEMNVSTLELGDSALYLCASSWDSSDSPLHFGNGTRLTVT.

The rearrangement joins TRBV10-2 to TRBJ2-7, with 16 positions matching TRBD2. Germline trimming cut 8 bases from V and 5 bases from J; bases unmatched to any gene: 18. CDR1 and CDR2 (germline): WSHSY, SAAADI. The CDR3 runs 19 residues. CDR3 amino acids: CASWGTSGGAGTFSNEQYF. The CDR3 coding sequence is TGCGCCAGCTGGGGGACTAGCGGGGGGGCAGGCACCTTCAGTAACGAGCAGTACTTC.

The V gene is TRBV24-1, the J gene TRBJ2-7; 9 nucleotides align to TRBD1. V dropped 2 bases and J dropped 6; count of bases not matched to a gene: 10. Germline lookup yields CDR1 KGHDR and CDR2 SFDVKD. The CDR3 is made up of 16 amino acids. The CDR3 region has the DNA TGTGCCACCAGTGATTCGGGACAGGGAAAAGGGAGCGAGCAGTACTTC. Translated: CATSDSGQGKGSEQYF.

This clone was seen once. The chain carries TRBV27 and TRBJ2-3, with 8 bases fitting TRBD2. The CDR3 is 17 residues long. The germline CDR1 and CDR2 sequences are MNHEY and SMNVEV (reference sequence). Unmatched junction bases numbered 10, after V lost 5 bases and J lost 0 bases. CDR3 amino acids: CASSPLAGRRSTDTQYF. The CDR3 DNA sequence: TGTGCCAGCAGTCCCCTAGCGGGCAGGCGAAGCACAGATACGCAGTATTTT.

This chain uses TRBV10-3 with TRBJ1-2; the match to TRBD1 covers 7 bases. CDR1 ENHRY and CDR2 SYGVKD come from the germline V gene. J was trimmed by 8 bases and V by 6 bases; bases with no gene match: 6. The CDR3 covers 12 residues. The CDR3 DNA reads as TGTGCCATCAGAGGGGGCGGTGGCGGCTACACCTTC. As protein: CAIRGGGGGYTF.

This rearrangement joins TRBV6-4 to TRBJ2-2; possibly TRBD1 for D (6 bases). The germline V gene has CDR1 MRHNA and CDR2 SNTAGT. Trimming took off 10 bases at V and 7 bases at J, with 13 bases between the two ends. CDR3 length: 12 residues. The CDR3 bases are TGTGCCACCACAGGGAAGGGCGGGGAGCTGTTTTTT. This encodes CATTGKGGELFF.

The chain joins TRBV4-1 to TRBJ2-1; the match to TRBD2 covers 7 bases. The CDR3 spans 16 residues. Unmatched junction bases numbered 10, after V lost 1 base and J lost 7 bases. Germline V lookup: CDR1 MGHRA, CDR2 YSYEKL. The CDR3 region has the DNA TGCGCCAGCAGCCAAGTGGGCGGGAGATCGGAAAATGAGCAGTTCTTC. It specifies CASSQVGGRSENEQFF.

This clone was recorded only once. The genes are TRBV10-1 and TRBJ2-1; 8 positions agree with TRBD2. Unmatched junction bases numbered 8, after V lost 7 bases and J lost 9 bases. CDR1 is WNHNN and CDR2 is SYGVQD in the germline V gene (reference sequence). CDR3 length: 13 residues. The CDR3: CASTPGGAVEQFF. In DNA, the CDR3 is TGCGCCAGCACCCCGGGAGGGGCGGTTGAGCAGTTCTTC.

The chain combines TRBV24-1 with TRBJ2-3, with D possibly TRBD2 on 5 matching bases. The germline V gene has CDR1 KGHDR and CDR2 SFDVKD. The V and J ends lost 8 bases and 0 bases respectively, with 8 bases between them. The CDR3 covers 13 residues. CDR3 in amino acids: CATKADSTDTQYF. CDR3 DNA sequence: TGTGCCACCAAAGCGGATAGCACAGATACGCAGTATTTT.

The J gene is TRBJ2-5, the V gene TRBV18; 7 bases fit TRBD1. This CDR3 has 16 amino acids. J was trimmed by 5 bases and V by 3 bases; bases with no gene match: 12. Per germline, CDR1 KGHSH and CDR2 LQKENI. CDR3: CASSPGQVGILETQYF. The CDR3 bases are TGTGCCAGCTCACCCGGACAGGTCGGCATCCTCGAGACCCAGTACTTC.

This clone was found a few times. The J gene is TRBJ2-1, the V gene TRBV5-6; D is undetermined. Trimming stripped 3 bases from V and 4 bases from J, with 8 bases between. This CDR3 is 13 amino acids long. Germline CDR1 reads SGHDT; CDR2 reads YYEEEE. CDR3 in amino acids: CASSSATYNEQFF. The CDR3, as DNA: TGTGCCAGCAGCTCCGCCACTTACAATGAGCAGTTCTTC.

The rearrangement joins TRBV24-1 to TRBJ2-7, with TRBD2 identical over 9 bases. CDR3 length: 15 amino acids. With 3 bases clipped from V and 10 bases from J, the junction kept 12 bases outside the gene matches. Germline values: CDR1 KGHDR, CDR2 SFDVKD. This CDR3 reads CATSDPGEAGGLQYF. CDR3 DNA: TGTGCCACCAGTGATCCCGGAGAAGCGGGAGGTCTCCAGTACTTC.

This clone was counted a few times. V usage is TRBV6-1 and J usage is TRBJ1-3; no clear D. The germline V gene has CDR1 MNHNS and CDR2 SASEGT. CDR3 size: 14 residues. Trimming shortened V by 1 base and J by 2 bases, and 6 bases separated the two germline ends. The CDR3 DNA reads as TGTGCCAGCAGTGAAGAAAATACTGGAAACACCATATATTTT. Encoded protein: CASSEENTGNTIYF.